This T cell receptor (beta chain) emerged from a study of CD8 T cells in Susac syndrome. RNA totalling about 0.45 to 1 ug underwent reverse transcription with random hexamers. Each CDR3 protein gets one entry after TCRdb re-called the immunoSEQ multiplex PCR reads with MiXCR. The table has over 95,000 distinct CDR3 sequences, less than 95% seen once. V shed 1 base and J shed 4 bases, with 13 bases lying between them. This CDR3 has 15 amino acids. Germline values: CDR1 LGHNA, CDR2 YSLEER. This clonotype was seen only once. Source material: CD8+ T cells from PBMCs. The chain combines TRBV4-3 with TRBJ1-2; D is unclear. The clonotype was recovered from a human donor in good health. CDR3 sequence: CASSQAGNSPYGYTF. CDR3 DNA: TGCGCCAGCAGCCAAGCCGGGAACAGCCCCTATGGCTACACCTTC.